The 7 T cell receptor beta chains below were found in one sample sequenced in a study of blood T cells in healthy people across ages. A second PCR of roughly 7 to 11 cycles used a sample-barcoded 5' primer and a J-beta primer mix. One entry per CDR3 protein results from TCRdb running MiXCR on the 5' RACE reads. The sample yields roughly 800,000 distinct CDR3 sequences, more than 45% seen once. Sequenced input: blood. These receptors were taken from a young man in good health.

This clonotype came up a few times. Just one base apart from a much larger clone, this may be a read error. This chain joins TRBV5-1 and TRBJ2-7; D is possibly TRBD2 (6 bases). Germline V gene sequence: CDR1 SGHRS, CDR2 YFSETQ. V lost 4 bases and J lost 3, with 14 bases in between. The CDR3 sequence is 14 residues long. CDR3 nucleotides: TGCGCCAGCAGCGTGGAGGGACCGATCTACGAGCAGTACTTC. It codes for CASSVEGPIYEQYF.

The rearrangement links TRBV5-1 to TRBJ2-5; 13 bases match TRBD2. The CDR3 consists of 15 residues. V dropped 1 base and J dropped 5; count of bases not matched to a gene: 2. Germline V CDR1 and CDR2: SGHRS, YFSETQ. The CDR3 DNA follows: TGCGCCAGCAGCTTGACTAGCGGGGGGGCGGAGACCCAGTACTTC. Its protein product is CASSLTSGGAETQYF.

This clonotype turned up a few times. The chain employs TRBV4-2 and TRBJ2-7; unclear D gene. V was trimmed by 0 bases and J by 1 base, leaving 7 bases between them. The CDR3 length is 14 residues. Germline V gene data show CDR1 as LGHNA and CDR2 as YNFKEQ. The CDR3 is CASSQESGSYEQYF. CDR3 coding DNA: TGTGCCAGCAGCCAAGAATCCGGATCCTACGAGCAGTACTTC.

This chain uses TRBV6-2 or TRBV6-3 with TRBJ2-5; possibly TRBD1 for D (6 bases). The end of the DNA is better explained by TRBJ2-7, so the J call may be wrong. The CDR3 covers 15 residues. Germline V gives CDR1 MNHEY, CDR2 SVGEGT. This CDR3 reads CASSSTRDKNYEQYF. DNA for the CDR3: TGTGCCAGCAGTAGTACCCGGGACAAAAACTACGAGCAGTACTTC.

The chain has TRBV9 and TRBJ2-3; 9 nucleotides match TRBD2. This CDR3 comprises 16 residues. Trimming removed 0 bases from V and 5 bases from J; junction bases left unmatched: 7. Looked up from germline, CDR1 is SGDLS and CDR2 is YYNGEE. For the CDR3, the DNA is TGTGCCAGCAGCGTAGAAGCGGGGGGCTGGGGAGATACGCAGTATTTT. It is translated as CASSVEAGGWGDTQYF. Based on the CDR3 plus reference TRBV9 and TRBJ2-3, the full variable domain is DSGVTQTPKHLITATGQRVTLRCSPRSGDLSVYWYQQSLDQGLQFLIQYYNGEERAKGNILERFSAQQFPDLHSELNLSSLELGDSALYFCASSVEAGGWGDTQYFGPGTRLTVL.

V is TRBV5-1 and J is TRBJ2-5, with 7 bases identical to TRBD1. Germline CDR1 is SGHRS and CDR2 is YFSETQ. The J segment lost 2 bases and the V segment lost 4 bases, leaving 32 bases of the junction unmatched. The CDR3 is 23 amino acids. The CDR3 spells CASSPGGVPGAFISLDHQETQYF. As DNA, the CDR3 is TGCGCCAGCAGCCCAGGGGGTGTACCAGGGGCCTTTATATCCCTCGACCATCAAGAGACCCAGTACTTC.

CDR3 loop: CASSPFPGTSGRGTDTQYF. CDR3 in DNA: TGTGCCAGCAGTCCCTTTCCGGGGACTAGCGGGAGGGGCACAGATACGCAGTATTTT. The chain uses TRBV6-1 and TRBJ2-3; 16 nucleotides line up with TRBD2. The trim removed 5 bases at V and 1 base at J, leaving 9 bases unmatched. CDR3 length: 19 residues. The germline V gene has CDR1 MNHNS and CDR2 SASEGT.